The 11 T cell receptor beta chains in this list originate from one sample, sequenced in a study of T cell responses to AZD1222 COVID-19 vaccine. Measured with immunoSEQ multiplex PCR; TCRdb has only the in-frame clones, and not every one. The sample lists some 80,000 clones; around 86% were seen once. The sequences come from peripheral blood, collected on day 0 of AZD1222 vaccination. The receptors derive from an adult in good health.

J is TRBJ1-2 and V is TRBV10-1; possible D gene TRBD1, 6 bases. Per germline, CDR1 WNHNN and CDR2 SYGVQD (reference sequence). The CDR3 spans 14 residues. V was clipped by 6 bases and J by 8 bases, with 19 bases between them. CDR3 sequence (DNA): TGCGCCAGCAGATCCGGGACAACTTGGGAGGGCTACACCTTC. The encoded protein is CASRSGTTWEGYTF.

The table lists this clone with many counts. The chain is built from TRBV7-3 and TRBJ1-6, with no clear D. CDR3 length: 15 amino acids. V was trimmed by 0 bases and J by 7 bases, leaving 10 bases between them. Germline-derived CDR1 and CDR2 are SGHTA and FQGTGA. The CDR3 spells CASSLTGRSNSPLHF. CDR3 bases: TGTGCCAGCAGCTTAACTGGCCGAAGCAATTCACCCCTCCACTTT.

This clone was observed a single time. This chain uses TRBV6-5 with TRBJ1-5, with D possibly matching TRBD1 (5 bases). With 7 bases removed from V and 4 bases from J, the gap between germline ends came to 11 bases. The CDR3 is 13 residues long. Germline V gene data show CDR1 as MNHEY and CDR2 as SVGAGI. In nucleotides, the CDR3 is TGTGCCAGCAAGGGGCCAGCGAATCAGCCCCAGCATTTT. Translating gives CASKGPANQPQHF.

The chain employs TRBV29-1 and TRBJ2-1; 10 bases line up with TRBD2. CDR3 length: 14 residues. The germline V gene has CDR1 SQVTM and CDR2 ANQGSEA. V shed 6 bases, J shed 6 bases, and the junction held 8 bases outside the gene matches. The DNA of the CDR3 is TGCAGCGTCCTGGGGACTAGCGCGATCAATGAGCAGTTCTTC. Protein product: CSVLGTSAINEQFF.

The chain is built from TRBV6-5 and TRBJ1-2; maybe TRBD1 (5 bases). The ends were cut back, 6 bases at V and 6 bases at J, with 17 bases in the middle. Germline-derived CDR1 and CDR2 are MNHEY and SVGAGI. The CDR3 extends over 14 amino acids. The CDR3 is CASRRSGNRDGYTF. In nucleotides, the CDR3 is TGTGCCAGCAGACGATCAGGGAATCGGGATGGCTACACCTTC.

V is TRBV9 and J is TRBJ2-7; TRBD2 aligns across 7 bases. V lost 0 bases, J lost 2 bases, and 2 bases stayed unmatched. Germline CDR1 SGDLS, CDR2 YYNGEE. This CDR3 spans 14 amino acids. CDR3 nucleotides: TGTGCCAGCAGCGTAGAGCGGGAACCCTACGAGCAGTACTTC. It encodes CASSVEREPYEQYF. The full variable domain, its missing parts supplied by reference TRBV9 and TRBJ2-7, is DSGVTQTPKHLITATGQRVTLRCSPRSGDLSVYWYQQSLDQGLQFLIQYYNGEERAKGNILERFSAQQFPDLHSELNLSSLELGDSALYFCASSVEREPYEQYFGPGTRLTVT.

The chain carries TRBV20-1 and TRBJ1-5; 7 bases align to TRBD1. V was pared by 5 bases and J by 6 bases, with 1 base of the junction left unmatched. This CDR3 contains 11 residues. Per the germline V gene, CDR1 is DFQATT and CDR2 is SNEGSKA (reference sequence). This chain's CDR3 is CSAGTVQPQHF. CDR3 nucleotide sequence: TGCAGTGCTGGGACAGTTCAGCCCCAGCATTTT.

The chain employs TRBV29-1 and TRBJ1-2; tentative D call: TRBD1 (6 bases). Deletions cut 7 bases from V and 5 bases from J, with 29 bases between. CDR3 length: 17 amino acids. From germline, CDR1 is SQVTM and CDR2 ANQGSEA. The CDR3 DNA is TGCAGCGCGTTTCAAGGGCAGGGGCCCCCTCCTCTTTATGGCTACACCTTC. This encodes CSAFQGQGPPPLYGYTF.

The chain recombines TRBV2 with TRBJ1-2; D is undetermined. Germline V lookup: CDR1 SNHLY, CDR2 FYNNEI. Trimming cost V 7 bases and J 2 bases, with 11 bases left between them. The CDR3 loop spans 13 amino acids. CDR3 region: CASIHSLNYGYTF. The CDR3 nucleotides read TGTGCCAGCATTCACAGCCTCAACTATGGCTACACCTTC.

V is TRBV6-5 and J is TRBJ1-2, with D perhaps TRBD1 (5 bases). Looked up from germline, CDR1 is MNHEY and CDR2 is SVGAGI. V shed 7 bases and J shed 8 bases, with 17 bases lying between them. This CDR3 has 13 amino acids. The CDR3 reads CASTSWQGAGYTF. Here the CDR3 DNA reads TGTGCCAGCACTTCATGGCAGGGAGCGGGCTACACCTTC.

The J gene is TRBJ1-2, the V gene TRBV27, with D possibly TRBD1 on 5 matching bases. V dropped 4 bases and J dropped 2 bases, with 17 bases sitting between them. The CDR3 is 16 residues long. Germline loops: CDR1 MNHEY, CDR2 SMNVEV (reference sequence). The CDR3, as DNA: TGTGCCAGCAGTTCTCTCACTCGGGGCAGGAACTATGGCTACACCTTC. This gives the protein CASSSLTRGRNYGYTF.